The rows below give T cell receptor beta chains drawn from one sample of a study of T cell repertoires in cytomegalovirus infection. These receptors have no identified antigens. TCRdb recomputed calls from the reads with MiXCR, one row per CDR3 protein. The sample lists around 900,000 distinct CDR3 sequences, around a third occurring once. The sample was cultured CD8+ T cells from PBMCs, taken from culture after CMV antigen stimulation. These receptors were obtained from a human donor in good health (CMV status not recorded). Some clones in this sample may be carry-over from other donors' samples. The CDR3 runs from the conserved cysteine through the conserved F or W. A D gene is named only where the DNA matches it firmly. Where a row states a size, it is once, few, many or the class of an expanded clone; other rows omit it.

few,TRBV10-3,TRBD1,TRBJ1-1,CAISEPQGAVTEAFF,TGTGCCATCAGTGAGCCGCAGGGGGCAGTCACTGAAGCTTTCTTT
many,TRBV7-2,-,TRBJ2-5,CASSFGYQTKETQYF,TGTGCCAGCAGCTTTGGCTACCAAACAAAAGAGACCCAGTACTTC
-,TRBV19,TRBD1,TRBJ2-2,CASSTRDRGPTGELFF,TGTGCCAGTAGTACCCGGGACAGGGGGCCGACCGGGGAGCTGTTTTTT
-,TRBV29-1,-,TRBJ1-2,CSVDPLGHGYTF,TGCAGCGTTGACCCGCTTGGACATGGCTACACCTTC
few,TRBV10-3,TRBD1,TRBJ2-7,CAISDPPRTGEPYEQYF,TGTGCCATCAGTGACCCTCCCCGAACAGGGGAACCGTACGAGCAGTACTTC
-,TRBV27,-,TRBJ1-1,CASSFLPLLNTEAFF,TGTGCCAGCAGTTTCCTTCCCCTCTTGAACACTGAAGCTTTCTTT
few,TRBV9,TRBD2,TRBJ2-1,CASSVAGGAHNEQFF,TGTGCCAGCAGCGTAGCGGGGGGGGCCCACAATGAGCAGTTCTTC
once,TRBV20-1,-,TRBJ2-2,CSASPGTGELFF,TGCAGTGCTTCCCCAGGGACCGGGGAGCTGTTTTTT
-,TRBV7-9,-,TRBJ2-3,CASTNSGSTDTQYF,TGTGCCAGCACCAATAGCGGCTCCACAGATACGCAGTATTTT
few,TRBV10-2,TRBD2,TRBJ2-5,CASSEGASGGTETQYF,TGCGCCAGCAGTGAAGGAGCTAGCGGGGGGACGGAGACCCAGTACTTC
-,TRBV3-1,-,TRBJ2-2,CASSPAGDTGELFF,TGTGCCAGCAGCCCCGCAGGGGACACCGGGGAGCTGTTTTTT
few,TRBV10-3,-,TRBJ2-3,CAISEKGGGTDTQYF,TGTGCCATCAGTGAAAAAGGGGGAGGCACAGATACGCAGTATTTT
-,TRBV7-6,TRBD2,TRBJ2-1,CASSLPLAGGLSEQFF,TGTGCCAGCAGCCTGCCGTTGGCGGGGGGGCTCAGTGAGCAGTTCTTC
-,TRBV15,-,TRBJ2-7,CATSTGGPYEQYF,TGTGCCACCAGCACTGGCGGTCCCTACGAGCAGTACTTC
few,TRBV5-6,-,TRBJ1-6,CASSFSGGGSPLHF,TGTGCCAGCAGCTTCAGTGGTGGGGGTTCACCCCTCCACTTT
few,TRBV12-3/TRBV12-4,-,TRBJ2-3,CASSHLGTIDTQYF,TGTGCCAGCAGTCATCTCGGAACGATAGATACGCAGTATTTT
-,TRBV19,TRBD1,TRBJ2-5,CVTTGGVETQYF,TGTGTCACGACAGGGGGCGTAGAGACCCAGTACTTC
-,TRBV4-3,-,TRBJ1-1,CASSQDPPLVWRMNTEAFF,TGCGCCAGCAGCCAAGATCCCCCGCTGGTGTGGCGGATGAACACTGAAGCTTTCTTT
many,TRBV28,TRBD1,TRBJ1-2,CASSLPRDRDDYGYTF,TGTGCCAGCAGCCTTCCCCGGGACAGGGATGACTATGGCTACACCTTC
once,TRBV12-3/TRBV12-4,-,TRBJ1-5,CASKGGEEGGIFLSNQSQHF,TGTGCCAGCAAAGGAGGAGAGGAAGGGGGTATCTTTCTTAGCAATCAGTCCCAGCATTTT
many,TRBV27,-,TRBJ1-1,CASSLSGGPTEAFF,TGTGCCAGCAGTTTATCGGGGGGCCCCACTGAAGCTTTCTTT
-,TRBV6-5,-,TRBJ1-1,CASSYSMSQNTEAFF,TGTGCCAGCAGTTACTCGATGTCCCAGAACACTGAAGCTTTCTTT
many,TRBV7-6,-,TRBJ2-3,CASSPGFTSTDTQYF,TGTGCCAGCAGCCCCGGCTTCACTAGCACAGATACGCAGTATTTT
few,TRBV12-5,-,TRBJ2-1,CASGLPHLQGTHNEQFF,TGTGCTAGTGGTTTGCCTCACCTGCAGGGGACTCACAATGAGCAGTTCTTC